The 26 T cell receptor beta chains given below trace back to one sample, sequenced in a study of CD8 T cells in ankylosing spondylitis (dated by TCRdb to 2016 to 2017). Libraries were prepared through 5' RACE. The sequencing machine was an Illumina HiSeq 2500. TCRdb reworked the public reads: Q25 trimming with fastp, MiXCR clone assembly, productive beta chains retained. Each CDR3 protein gets just one entry, which takes the most common genes and DNA from the rows behind it. This sample gives 90,000 to 100,000 distinct CDR3 sequences in total; roughly 8.3% of them show up just once. The leading ten clones occupy about 9.6% of the sample. Sequences were obtained from blood, either unsorted or a sorted T cell fraction (not recorded which). The receptors were gathered from a male donor with ankylosing spondylitis or in good health (not recorded which).

In this sample, this clonotype turned up many times. The V gene is TRBV29-1, the J gene TRBJ1-5; D may be TRBD1 (5 bases). The germline V gene has CDR1 SQVTM and CDR2 ANQGSEA. The CDR3 length is 13 residues. V dropped 0 bases and J dropped 3 bases, with 6 bases sitting between them. CDR3 nucleotide sequence: TGCAGCGTTGAAGAAGGGACCAATCAGCCCCAGCATTTT. It specifies CSVEEGTNQPQHF.

This clonotype was observed at least ten times. The chain carries TRBV12-3 or TRBV12-4 and TRBJ1-1; the D is unclear. With 3 bases removed from V and 2 bases from J, the gap between germline ends came to 7 bases. The CDR3 loop spans 13 amino acids. CDR3 sequence (DNA): TGTGCCAGCAGTTTTAACGTCAACACTGAAGCTTTCTTT. Residues: CASSFNVNTEAFF.

The chain has TRBV30 and TRBJ1-2, with unresolved D. CDR1 and CDR2 from the germline V gene are GTSNPN and SVGIG (reference sequence). The germline V and J ends were trimmed by 3 bases and 5 bases, with 13 bases remaining between them. This CDR3 is built from 13 residues. The CDR3 loop reads CAWSPRTDYGYTF. In DNA, the CDR3 is TGTGCCTGGAGCCCTCGAACAGATTATGGCTACACCTTC.

Notes on this clonotype: One base away lies a much larger clone, so this may be a sequencing read error. The V call is TRBV7-2, the J call TRBJ1-2; D gene unclear. Deletions cut 2 bases from V and 4 bases from J, with 11 bases between. The CDR3 totals 14 residues. Per the germline V gene, CDR1 is SGHTA and CDR2 is FQGNSA. CDR3 coding DNA: TGTGCCAGCAGCTTATCCCACGGCGGCTATGGCTACACCTTC. This translates into CASSLSHGGYGYTF.

The sample holds many counts of this clonotype. The V call is TRBV20-1, the J call TRBJ2-7; TRBD2 matches at 12 bases. From germline, CDR1 is DFQATT and CDR2 SNEGSKA (reference sequence). This CDR3 contains 15 residues. With V trimmed by 1 base and J by 6 bases, 7 bases remained unmatched. In nucleotides, the CDR3 is TGCAGTGCTAGAGGGACTAGCGGGGAAGGACGCGAGCAGTACTTC. Its protein is CSARGTSGEGREQYF.

This clonotype has a count of ten or more. The J gene is TRBJ1-1, the V gene TRBV14; the D gene is possibly TRBD1 (5 bases). V was clipped by 2 bases and J by 5 bases, with 12 bases between them. Germline values: CDR1 SGHDN, CDR2 FVKESK. CDR3 size: 14 residues. The CDR3 is CASSQLRDLTEAFF. CDR3 DNA: TGTGCCAGCAGCCAACTTAGGGACCTTACTGAAGCTTTCTTT. Combining the CDR3 with reference TRBV14 and TRBJ1-1 gives the whole variable domain EAGVTQFPSHSVIEKGQTVTLRCDPISGHDNLYWYRRVMGKEIKFLLHFVKESKQDESGMPNNRFLAERTGGTYSTLKVQPAELEDSGVYFCASSQLRDLTEAFFGQGTRLTVV.

This clonotype was detected many times. The chain couples TRBV20-1 to TRBJ2-7; D is undetermined. V dropped 0 bases and J dropped 2 bases, with 8 bases sitting between them. CDR3 size: 13 residues. Germline lookup yields CDR1 DFQATT and CDR2 SNEGSKA (reference sequence). CDR3 region: CSARELGTYEQYF. The CDR3 DNA follows: TGCAGTGCTAGAGAGCTGGGTACCTACGAGCAGTACTTC.

This clonotype was seen ten or more times. The rearrangement uses TRBV7-9 and TRBJ1-1; D ambiguous. This CDR3 has 14 residues. Per the germline V gene, CDR1 is SEHNR and CDR2 is FQNEAQ (reference sequence). Trimming left V 1 base short and J 6 bases short, with 12 bases between. CDR3 coding DNA: TGTGCCAGCAGCTTAGGGACGGCGGACGCTGAAGCTTTCTTT. It is translated as CASSLGTADAEAFF.

This clonotype was observed a few times. The CDR3, as DNA: TGTGCCAGCGGAGGGACCGAGGGCTATAGCAATCAGCCCCAGCATTTT. This gives the protein CASGGTEGYSNQPQHF. This chain uses TRBV5-5 with TRBJ1-5; a possible D gene is TRBD1 (5 bases). Per germline, CDR1 SGHKS and CDR2 YYEKEE (reference sequence). V lost 7 bases to trimming and J lost 0 bases, with 17 bases between them. CDR3 length: 16 amino acids.

This clonotype was detected many times. An end of the junction differs from the germline gene, which may be a read error. This chain joins TRBV11-3 and TRBJ2-1; 13 bases map to TRBD2. This CDR3 has 12 residues. CDR1 and CDR2 from the germline V gene are SGHNT and YENEEA. The CDR3 sequence: CASSSGTSGIVF. CDR3 in DNA: TGTGCCAGCAGCTCCGGGACTAGCGGGATCGTCTTC.

This clonotype was seen at least ten times. The gene calls are TRBV20-1 and TRBJ2-7; D may be TRBD2 (6 bases). Germline CDR1 is DFQATT and CDR2 is SNEGSKA (reference sequence). V lost 3 bases, J lost 2 bases, and 11 bases lay in between. The CDR3 extends over 13 amino acids. The CDR3 DNA reads as TGCAGTGCTAGCGGGAGAAGTGCCTACGAGCAGTACTTC. Amino acids: CSASGRSAYEQYF.

V gene TRBV29-1 combines with J gene TRBJ2-7, with a weak D call TRBD1 (6 bases). Germline V CDR1 and CDR2: SQVTM, ANQGSEA. V was shortened by 5 bases and J by 3 bases, with 14 bases between the two germline ends. CDR3 size: 13 residues. This CDR3 is CSVHPGQGYEQYF. The DNA of the CDR3 is TGCAGCGTTCATCCGGGACAAGGCTACGAGCAGTACTTC.

This clonotype was seen at least ten times. This rearrangement joins TRBV18 to TRBJ1-6; D is undetermined. The germline V gene encodes CDR1 KGHSH and CDR2 LQKENI. The CDR3 totals 16 residues. The V end was cut by 3 bases, the J end by 0 bases, with 9 bases between. CDR3 nucleotides: TGTGCCAGCTCACCGCGGGCAGGCTCCTATAATTCACCCCTCCACTTT. Amino acid sequence: CASSPRAGSYNSPLHF. The full variable domain, its missing parts supplied by reference TRBV18 and TRBJ1-6, is NAGVMQNPRHLVRRRGQEARLRCSPMKGHSHVYWYRQLPEEGLKFMVYLQKENIIDESGMPKERFSAEFPKEGPSILRIQQVVRGDSAAYFCASSPRAGSYNSPLHFGNGTRLTVT.

This clonotype was counted at least ten times. The chain has TRBV20-1 and TRBJ2-3; 8 bases are shared with TRBD2. Unmatched junction bases numbered 6, after V lost 3 bases and J lost 1 base. The CDR3 spans 15 residues. Germline loops: CDR1 DFQATT, CDR2 SNEGSKA (reference sequence). CDR3 coding DNA: TGCAGTGCTAGGTCGGCTAGCGGGCGCACAGATACGCAGTATTTT. As protein: CSARSASGRTDTQYF.

This clonotype was observed many times. This chain connects TRBV29-1 to TRBJ2-1; no clear D gene. The V gene lost 2 bases and the J gene lost 5 bases, with 4 bases spanning the gap. Germline CDR1 is SQVTM and CDR2 is ANQGSEA. The CDR3 length is 11 residues. The CDR3 coding sequence is TGCAGCGTTGAACCAAACAATGAGCAGTTCTTC. It codes for CSVEPNNEQFF.

Details on this clonotype: Its ends do not fully match the called genes, so a read error is possible. The genes are TRBV6-5 and TRBJ1-6, with D tentatively TRBD1 (5 bases). This CDR3 contains 16 residues. Germline CDR1 reads MNHEY; CDR2 reads SVGAGI. The CDR3 nucleotides read TGTGTCAGCAGTTTACAGGATCCGAAGAATAATTCACCCCTCCACTTT. It is translated as CVSSLQDPKNNSPLHF.

This clonotype was counted at least ten times. This chain joins TRBV6-2 or TRBV6-3 and TRBJ2-4, with a weak D call TRBD1 (7 bases). Trimming pared 8 bases from V and 3 bases from J, leaving 17 bases between. Germline V gives CDR1 MNHEY, CDR2 SVGEGT. The CDR3 has 15 residues. CDR3 loop: CASGQQGRYKNIQYF. In DNA, the CDR3 is TGTGCCAGCGGTCAACAGGGGAGGTACAAAAACATTCAGTACTTC.

This clonotype was recorded at least ten times. The chain combines TRBV3-1 with TRBJ2-1; 8 bases align to TRBD2. With 0 bases clipped from V and 12 bases from J, the junction kept 10 bases outside the gene matches. CDR3 length: 15 amino acids. Germline CDR1 reads LGHDT; CDR2 reads YNNKEL (reference sequence). CDR3 sequence: CASSQDALAATGQFF. For the CDR3, the DNA is TGTGCCAGCAGCCAAGACGCACTAGCGGCTACCGGGCAGTTCTTC.

This clonotype was recorded many times. CDR3 sequence: CASSLGGGLAVYQETQYF. The DNA for the CDR3 is TGCGCCAGCAGCTTAGGGGGGGGACTAGCGGTGTACCAAGAGACCCAGTACTTC. This chain connects TRBV5-1 to TRBJ2-5; 11 bases match TRBD2. Germline loops: CDR1 SGHRS, CDR2 YFSETQ. Trimming took 2 bases from V and 0 from J; bases not matched to a gene: 9. This CDR3 comprises 18 residues.

The table lists this clonotype with many counts. The chain employs TRBV20-1 and TRBJ2-5; 10 bases fit TRBD2. The V and J ends lost 7 bases and 4 bases, in that order; junction bases with no gene match: 6. Germline V gene sequence: CDR1 DFQATT, CDR2 SNEGSKA (reference sequence). The CDR3 spans 13 residues. CDR3 residues: CSEVAGGSETQYF. The CDR3 DNA follows: TGCAGTGAGGTAGCGGGAGGATCAGAGACCCAGTACTTC.

In its sample, this clonotype was seen many times. J is TRBJ2-1 and V is TRBV28, with D perhaps matching TRBD1 (5 bases). CDR1 and CDR2 (germline): MDHEN, SYDVKM. The CDR3 has 13 residues. Trimming took off 7 bases at V and 4 bases at J, with 11 bases between the two ends. The DNA of the CDR3 is TGTGCCAGCACCCTGACAGAATACAATGAGCAGTTCTTC. Translated: CASTLTEYNEQFF. The entire variable domain, with the rest obtained from reference TRBV28 and TRBJ2-1, is as follows: DVKVTQSSRYLVKRTGEKVFLECVQDMDHENMFWYRQDPGLGLRLIYFSYDVKMKEKGDIPEGYSVSREKKERFSLILESASTNQTSMYLCASTLTEYNEQFFGPGTRLTVL.

This clonotype was counted at least ten times. CDR3 nucleotide sequence: TGTGCCAGCAGTTACCCGACTAGCGGGGGGGTCTGGAGCACAGATACGCAGTATTTT. Translated: CASSYPTSGGVWSTDTQYF. The chain carries TRBV6-2 or TRBV6-3 and TRBJ2-3; TRBD2 matches at 14 bases. Germline CDR1 and CDR2: MNHEY and SVGEGT. Losses at the gene ends were 2 bases for V and 0 bases for J; bases not matched to a gene: 7. This CDR3 contains 19 residues.

This clonotype came up many times. V usage is TRBV18 and J usage is TRBJ2-4; D remains unclear. V was trimmed by 6 bases and J by 7 bases, leaving 10 bases between them. The CDR3 loop spans 12 amino acids. Germline CDR1 is KGHSH and CDR2 is LQKENI. The CDR3 bases are TGTGCCAGCTCGGCCGGTAATAACATTCAGTACTTC. It translates to CASSAGNNIQYF.

This clonotype was seen at least ten times. The chain has TRBV30 and TRBJ1-5; unclear D gene. The V and J ends lost 1 base and 3 bases respectively, with 7 bases between them. CDR1 and CDR2 from the germline V gene are GTSNPN and SVGIG (reference sequence). This CDR3 spans 13 amino acids. The CDR3 is CAWSEGYNQPQHF. In DNA form, the CDR3 reads TGTGCCTGGAGTGAGGGATACAATCAGCCCCAGCATTTT.

This clonotype was detected many times. The chain couples TRBV18 to TRBJ2-2; D might be TRBD2 (6 bases). Trimming left V 2 bases short and J 5 bases short, with 9 bases between. CDR1 is KGHSH and CDR2 is LQKENI in the germline V gene. This CDR3 comprises 14 residues. The CDR3 DNA reads TGTGCCAGCTCACCAATCGGGAGAACCGGGGAGCTGTTTTTT. Protein sequence: CASSPIGRTGELFF.

This clonotype was recorded at least ten times. The gene calls are TRBV2 and TRBJ2-5; D gene unclear. The CDR3 loop spans 13 amino acids. Germline V gene lookup returns CDR1 SNHLY and CDR2 FYNNEI. The V gene lost 1 base and the J gene lost 2 bases, with 5 bases spanning the gap. CDR3 residues: CASSEGMQETQYF. CDR3 nucleotide sequence: TGTGCCAGCAGTGAAGGCATGCAAGAGACCCAGTACTTC.